This T cell receptor beta chain was profiled in a study of blood T cells in healthy people across ages. Primed by a sample-barcoded 5' primer and a J-beta primer mix, a second PCR proceeded for 7 to 11 cycles. TCRdb ran MiXCR on the 5' RACE reads and lists one entry per CDR3 protein. The sample holds about 900,000 distinct CDR3 sequences, roughly 52% seen once. This clonotype has more than one count but fewer than ten. This CDR3 has 18 amino acids. The V end lost 1 base, the J end lost 2 bases, and 21 bases lay between the germline ends. From germline, CDR1 is MGHDK and CDR2 SYGVNS. Source material: blood. This chain connects TRBV25-1 to TRBJ2-7, with D tentatively TRBD1 (6 bases). The source is a man under 40 in good health. This CDR3 is CASSELSSSTGQTYEQYF. The CDR3 DNA reads as TGTGCCAGCAGTGAATTAAGCTCCTCAACCGGACAGACCTACGAGCAGTACTTC.